This record looks at one TCR beta chain sequence and its context. This CDR3 has 13 amino acids. Trimming took off 2 bases at V and 2 bases at J, with 6 bases between the two ends. This specimen belongs to a study of blood T cell repertoires in COVID-19. The repertoire was sequenced with immunoSEQ multiplex PCR; TCRdb's copy has only in-frame clones and lacks some. Among around 130,000 clones, approximately 77% were seen once, and the ten largest hold over 15%. This TCR came from a man aged 80 or over with acute or convalescent COVID-19. Sequencing was performed on peripheral blood. V and J are TRBV12-3 or TRBV12-4 and TRBJ1-2, with D possibly TRBD1 on 5 matching bases. CDR3 nucleotides: TGTGCCAGCAGTTTAAAGGGGAACTATGGCTACACCTTC. It translates to CASSLKGNYGYTF.